A selection of T cell receptor beta chains follows, all from one sample in a study of beta chain features in type 1 diabetes. Clones were sequenced by immunoSEQ multiplex PCR, and TCRdb holds only the in-frame ones, with some missing. The sample records 200,000 to 300,000 clones, 14% being singletons. Sequenced sample: naive CD4+ T cells from blood. These receptors originate from a woman aged 40 to 50 in good health. Both conserved end residues are part of each CDR3. A D gene is named only where the DNA matches it firmly. The listing skips clone size in some rows; elsewhere it reads once, few, many or a size class.

CDR3aa	CDR3nt	j_gene	d_gene	abundance	v_gene
CSVDVRDRWPGNTIYF	TGCAGCGTTGACGTCCGAGACAGGTGGCCTGGAAACACCATATATTTT	TRBJ1-3	.	.	TRBV29-1
CASSLRAGNTIYF	TGTGCCAGCAGCCTACGGGCTGGAAACACCATATATTTT	TRBJ1-3	.	few	TRBV7-9
CASSGVPGQGVDTQYF	TGTGCCAGCAGCGGAGTCCCGGGACAGGGGGTAGATACGCAGTATTTT	TRBJ2-3	TRBD1	few	TRBV6-4
CASSWWFGQGNQPQHF	TGTGCCAGTAGTTGGTGGTTCGGGCAGGGGAATCAGCCCCAGCATTTT	TRBJ1-5	.	few	TRBV19
CASSPTGFEQYF	TGTGCCAGCAGCCCGACAGGGTTCGAGCAGTACTTC	TRBJ2-7	TRBD1	few	TRBV7-2
CASSLRTGTSTEAFF	TGTGCCAGCTCACTCCGAACAGGGACGAGCACTGAAGCTTTCTTT	TRBJ1-1	.	few	TRBV18
CASSYAFLGHEQYF	TGTGCCAGCAGTTACGCCTTCTTGGGGCACGAGCAGTACTTC	TRBJ2-7	.	few	TRBV6-6
CASSEQGQVDGEQFF	TGTGCCAGCAGTGAACAGGGGCAGGTTGACGGTGAGCAGTTCTTC	TRBJ2-1	.	.	TRBV2
CAISQGPNQPQHF	TGTGCCATCTCACAGGGACCAAATCAGCCCCAGCATTTT	TRBJ1-5	.	.	TRBV19
CASSPGQGDTGELFF	TGTGCCAGCAGCCCGGGACAGGGGGACACCGGGGAGCTGTTTTTT	TRBJ2-2	TRBD1	few	TRBV11-3
CASSEGQGAYTGELFF	TGTGCCAGCTCAGAAGGACAGGGGGCATACACCGGGGAGCTGTTTTTT	TRBJ2-2	TRBD1	.	TRBV18
CASSDRDRRSGANVLTF	TGTGCCAGCAGTGATAGGGACAGGCGCTCTGGGGCCAACGTCCTGACTTTC	TRBJ2-6	TRBD1	.	TRBV25-1
CASVGYNEQFF	TGTGCCAGCGTCGGGTACAATGAGCAGTTCTTC	TRBJ2-1	.	.	TRBV6-5
CASSETGDLYEQYF	TGTGCCAGCAGTGAAACAGGGGACCTATACGAGCAGTACTTC	TRBJ2-7	TRBD1	few	TRBV6-1
CASSEDRELLVIHEQYF	TGCGCCAGCAGCGAGGACAGGGAGTTATTGGTTATCCACGAGCAGTACTTC	TRBJ2-7	TRBD1	.	TRBV10-1
CASSPGVAGAQETQYF	TGTGCCAGCAGCCCCGGGGTAGCGGGGGCCCAAGAGACCCAGTACTTC	TRBJ2-5	TRBD2	few	TRBV7-8
CASSQGTRAGDEQFF	TGCGCCAGCAGCCAAGGGACTAGGGCGGGTGATGAGCAGTTCTTC	TRBJ2-1	TRBD2	few	TRBV4-1
CATRDNPATEAFF	TGCGCCACCCGGGACAACCCGGCCACTGAAGCTTTCTTT	TRBJ1-1	.	.	TRBV5-1
CASSPTRQGYNEQFF	TGTGCCAGCAGTCCAACTAGACAGGGGTACAATGAGCAGTTCTTC	TRBJ2-1	TRBD1	.	TRBV27
CASTLVTGTQYF	TGTGCCAGCACCCTGGTAACCGGGACGCAGTATTTT	TRBJ2-3	.	few	TRBV2
CASSVGTEETQYF	TGTGCCAGCAGTGTAGGGACAGAAGAGACCCAGTACTTC	TRBJ2-5	TRBD1	.	TRBV6-1
CASSSGQGTDSPLHF	TGCGCCAGCAGCTCGGGACAGGGAACCGATTCACCCCTCCACTTT	TRBJ1-6	TRBD1	.	TRBV5-1
CASKGGTNEKLFF	TGTGCCAGCAAGGGAGGCACTAATGAAAAACTGTTTTTT	TRBJ1-4	.	.	TRBV2
CASSLYNEKLFF	TGTGCCAGCAGTCTATATAATGAAAAACTGTTTTTT	TRBJ1-4	.	.	TRBV7-2
CASGRGAEAFF	TGTGCCAGCGGCAGGGGCGCTGAAGCTTTCTTT	TRBJ1-1	.	.	TRBV9
CASIPNRDYGYTF	TGTGCCAGCATCCCGAACAGGGACTATGGCTACACCTTC	TRBJ1-2	.	.	TRBV28
CASGGGTGRSYEQYF	TGTGCCAGCGGTGGAGGGACAGGGAGATCCTACGAGCAGTACTTC	TRBJ2-7	TRBD1	.	TRBV6-5
CASSFGAYHNQPQHF	TGTGCCAGCAGTTTTGGGGCGTACCACAATCAGCCCCAGCATTTT	TRBJ1-5	.	.	TRBV6-5
CASSETQDGYGYTF	TGTGCCAGCAGTGAAACCCAGGATGGCTATGGCTACACCTTC	TRBJ1-2	.	.	TRBV6-1
CASSTRLAGGANTGELFF	TGCGCCAGCAGTACCCGACTAGCGGGGGGTGCGAACACCGGGGAGCTGTTTTTT	TRBJ2-2	TRBD2	.	TRBV5-1
CASSLATRGLGTDTQYF	TGCGCCAGCAGCTTGGCCACGCGGGGGCTGGGCACAGATACGCAGTATTTT	TRBJ2-3	.	.	TRBV5-1
CATSRDSGSGTEAFF	TGTGCCACCAGCAGAGATAGCGGGTCGGGGACTGAAGCTTTCTTT	TRBJ1-1	.	.	TRBV15
CASSLARGTEAFF	TGTGCCAGCAGCTTAGCCCGGGGGACTGAAGCTTTCTTT	TRBJ1-1	.	.	TRBV7-6
CASSLGQADTQYF	TGTGCCAGCAGTTTGGGACAGGCAGATACGCAGTATTTT	TRBJ2-3	TRBD1	few	TRBV6-4
CASSIDRQRNTEAFF	TGTGCCAGTAGTATAGATCGACAGCGGAACACTGAAGCTTTCTTT	TRBJ1-1	.	.	TRBV19
CASSYRLAGSTDTQYF	TGCGCCAGCAGCTACCGACTAGCGGGGAGCACAGATACGCAGTATTTT	TRBJ2-3	TRBD2	.	TRBV5-1
CASSVDVQGGVRDTQYF	TGTGCCAGCAGCGTAGATGTTCAAGGGGGGGTGCGAGATACGCAGTATTTT	TRBJ2-3	.	few	TRBV9
CSVGSGGAGNIQYF	TGCAGCGTAGGGAGCGGGGGGGCCGGGAACATTCAGTACTTC	TRBJ2-4	TRBD2	.	TRBV29-1
CASSFRGTSGTYEQYF	TGCGCCAGCAGCTTTAGGGGGACTAGCGGAACCTACGAGCAGTACTTC	TRBJ2-7	TRBD2	.	TRBV5-1
CASRETGIGNTIYF	TGTGCCAGCAGAGAGACAGGTATTGGAAACACCATATATTTT	TRBJ1-3	.	few	TRBV25-1
CASSFGQVGETQYF	TGTGCCAGCAGCTTCGGACAGGTGGGGGAGACCCAGTACTTC	TRBJ2-5	TRBD1	few	TRBV7-8
CASSPLERGELFF	TGTGCCAGCAGCCCGCTGGAGAGGGGGGAGCTGTTTTTT	TRBJ2-2	.	.	TRBV7-6
CASSLVGQAPAYF	TGTGCCAGCAGCTTAGTAGGCCAGGCCCCGGCGTATTTT	TRBJ2-3	.	few	TRBV11-2
CASSYSELQETQYF	TGTGCCAGCAGTTATAGCGAACTTCAAGAGACCCAGTACTTC	TRBJ2-5	.	.	TRBV6-5
CASSPVRGNEKLFF	TGTGCCAGCTCACCTGTCAGGGGCAATGAAAAACTGTTTTTT	TRBJ1-4	.	.	TRBV18
CASSQMGIIAGGYNEQFF	TGCGCCAGCAGCCAAATGGGGATTATAGCGGGGGGGTACAATGAGCAGTTCTTC	TRBJ2-1	TRBD2	.	TRBV4-3
CASSVDSLYGYTF	TGTGCCAGCAGCGTGGACAGCCTCTATGGCTACACCTTC	TRBJ1-2	.	.	TRBV6-6
CASSFTGDETQYF	TGTGCCAGCAGCTTTACAGGGGATGAGACCCAGTACTTC	TRBJ2-5	TRBD1	.	TRBV7-2
CASSSFPGYGYTF	TGTGCCAGTAGTTCCTTTCCAGGGTATGGCTACACCTTC	TRBJ1-2	.	few	TRBV19
CATSRVLAGGNRQFF	TGTGCCACCAGCAGGGTCCTCGCGGGGGGGAATCGGCAGTTCTTC	TRBJ2-1	TRBD2	few	TRBV15
CASRPRTASSYNSPLHF	TGTGCCAGCAGACCGCGGACAGCGAGCTCCTATAATTCACCCCTCCACTTT	TRBJ1-6	.	few	TRBV5-4
CASSDPGAKTQYF	TGTGCCAGCAGTGACCCTGGGGCGAAGACCCAGTACTTC	TRBJ2-5	.	few	TRBV6-1
CASSPRDRGMDEQFF	TGCGCCAGCAGCCCCCGGGACAGGGGCATGGATGAGCAGTTCTTC	TRBJ2-1	TRBD1	.	TRBV4-1
CTQQPSVGSGGWDTQYF	TGCACCCAACAGCCGTCAGTTGGCAGCGGGGGGTGGGATACGCAGTATTTT	TRBJ2-3	.	.	TRBV1
CASSLSRQVYEQYF	TGTGCCAGCAGCCTGTCCAGGCAAGTCTACGAGCAGTACTTC	TRBJ2-7	.	.	TRBV11-2
CASSQGGTGVTEAFF	TGTGCTAGCAGCCAGGGGGGGACAGGGGTCACTGAAGCTTTCTTT	TRBJ1-1	TRBD1	.	TRBV7-7
CASSYYAGNYGYTF	TGTGCCAGCAGTTACTACGCGGGGAACTATGGCTACACCTTC	TRBJ1-2	.	few	TRBV6-5
CASSPGAGATTYEQYF	TGTGCCAGCAGCCCAGGGGCGGGTGCCACCACCTACGAGCAGTACTTC	TRBJ2-7	.	few	TRBV7-9